The present entry profiles one T cell receptor (beta chain) with its context. This sample is drawn from a study of blood T cell repertoires in COVID-19. Across the study: The study drew acute and convalescent COVID-19 samples from the United States, Italy and Spain. From T cells, B-cell-depleted T cells, or PBMCs came the material, which was cDNA or gDNA.

Libraries were prepared by immunoSEQ multiplex PCR; TCRdb keeps only in-frame clonotypes and omits some of them. The sample has about 400,000 clones; 88% are singletons. CDR3 size: 15 residues. The ends were cut back, 4 bases at V and 1 base at J, with 10 bases in the middle. In germline, CDR1 is MGHRA, CDR2 YSYEKL. This clonotype was obtained from a middle-aged woman with acute COVID-19. The J gene is TRBJ2-2, the V gene TRBV4-1, with D unresolved. The source material was PBMCs or T cells enriched from blood (not recorded which). CDR3 nucleotide sequence: TGCGCCAGCAGCCGAATACCAGGGAACACCGGGGAGCTGTTTTTT. Amino acids: CASSRIPGNTGELFF.